This T cell receptor beta chain was recorded in a study of blood T cells in healthy people across ages. As concerns this clonotype: Antigen: not known.

Then a second PCR, running about 6 to 11 cycles, was carried out with a sample-barcoded 5' primer and a J-beta primer mix. TCRdb recomputed calls from the 5' RACE reads with MiXCR, one row per CDR3 protein. This table holds more than 900,000 distinct CDR3 sequences, 20% to 25% found once. Trimming took 11 bases from V and 5 from J, leaving 7 bases between them. The CDR3 totals 10 residues. Germline values: CDR1 SGHVS, CDR2 FNYEAQ. Regarding the study as a whole: Relative to aged donors, long-lived donors carried more naive CD4+ cells and displayed higher diversity.

The sample also formed part of further work on T cells of mothers and their children. That report adds: Extraction yielded RNA that went, in full, into cDNA synthesis at about 1.5 ug per 15 ul.

The TCR originated in a girl aged 2 to 9 in good health. This sequence joins TRBV7-6 and TRBJ1-5, with D hard to call. Specimen: blood. The CDR3 loop is CARGDQPQHF. CDR3 nucleotide sequence: TGTGCCCGCGGAGATCAGCCCCAGCATTTT.